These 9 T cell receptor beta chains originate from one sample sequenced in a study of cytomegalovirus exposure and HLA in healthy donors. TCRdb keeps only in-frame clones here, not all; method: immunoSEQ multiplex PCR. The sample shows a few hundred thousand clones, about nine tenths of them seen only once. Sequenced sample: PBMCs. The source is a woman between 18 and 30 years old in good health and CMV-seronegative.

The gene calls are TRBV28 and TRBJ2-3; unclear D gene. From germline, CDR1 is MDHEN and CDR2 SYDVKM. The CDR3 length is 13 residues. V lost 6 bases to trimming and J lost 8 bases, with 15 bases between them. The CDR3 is CASSTTSRGTQYF. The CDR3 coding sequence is TGTGCCAGCAGCACAACCTCGCGAGGTACGCAGTATTTT.

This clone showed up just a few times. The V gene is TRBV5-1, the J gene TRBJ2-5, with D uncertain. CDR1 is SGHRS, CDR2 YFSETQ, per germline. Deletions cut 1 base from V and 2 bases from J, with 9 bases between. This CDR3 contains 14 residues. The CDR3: CASSLNSQQETQYF. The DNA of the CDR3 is TGCGCCAGCAGCTTGAATAGCCAACAAGAGACCCAGTACTTC.

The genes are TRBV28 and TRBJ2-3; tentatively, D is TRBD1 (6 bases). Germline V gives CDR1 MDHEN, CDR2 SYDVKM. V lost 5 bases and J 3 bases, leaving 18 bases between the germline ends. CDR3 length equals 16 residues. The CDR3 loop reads CASSHSTGFQTDTQYF. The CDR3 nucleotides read TGTGCCAGCAGTCACTCGACAGGTTTCCAAACAGATACGCAGTATTTT.

For the CDR3, the DNA is TGTGCCAGCAGCTCCGGGACTAGCGGGATCCATGAGCAGTTCTTC. This gives the protein CASSSGTSGIHEQFF. The chain recombines TRBV11-2 with TRBJ2-1; TRBD2 agrees at 13 bases. There are 15 residues in the CDR3. From germline, CDR1 is SGHAT and CDR2 FQNNGV. The trim removed 4 bases at V and 8 bases at J, leaving 5 bases unmatched.

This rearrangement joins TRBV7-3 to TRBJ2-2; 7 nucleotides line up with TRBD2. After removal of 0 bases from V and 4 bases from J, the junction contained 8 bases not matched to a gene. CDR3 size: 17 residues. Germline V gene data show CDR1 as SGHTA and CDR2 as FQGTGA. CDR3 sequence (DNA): TGTGCCAGCAGCTTAACGGAGGGAGCTAGCGGCACCGGGGAGCTGTTTTTT. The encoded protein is CASSLTEGASGTGELFF.

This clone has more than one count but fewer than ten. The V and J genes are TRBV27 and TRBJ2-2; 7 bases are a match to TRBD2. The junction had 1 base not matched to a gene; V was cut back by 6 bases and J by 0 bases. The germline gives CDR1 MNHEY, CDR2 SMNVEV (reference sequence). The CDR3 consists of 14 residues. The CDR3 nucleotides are TGTGCCAGCAGGGGGGGGTCGAACACCGGGGAGCTGTTTTTT. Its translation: CASRGGSNTGELFF.

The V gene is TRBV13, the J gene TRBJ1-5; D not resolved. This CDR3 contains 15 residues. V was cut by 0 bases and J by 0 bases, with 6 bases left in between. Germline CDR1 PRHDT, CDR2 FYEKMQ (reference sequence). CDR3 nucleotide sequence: TGTGCCAGCAGCTTAGGGAGCAATAGCAATCAGCCCCAGCATTTT. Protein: CASSLGSNSNQPQHF.

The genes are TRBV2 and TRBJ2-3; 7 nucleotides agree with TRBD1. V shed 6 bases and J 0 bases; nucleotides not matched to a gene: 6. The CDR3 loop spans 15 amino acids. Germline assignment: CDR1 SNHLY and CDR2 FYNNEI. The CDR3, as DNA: TGTGCCAGCAGACCACAGGGGCTCAGCACAGATACGCAGTATTTT. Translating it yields CASRPQGLSTDTQYF.

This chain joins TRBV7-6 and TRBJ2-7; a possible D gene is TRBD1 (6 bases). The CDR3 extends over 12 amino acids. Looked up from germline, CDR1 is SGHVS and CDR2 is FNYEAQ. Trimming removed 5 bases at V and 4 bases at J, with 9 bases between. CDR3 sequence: CASSPTGYEQYF. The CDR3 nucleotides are TGTGCCAGCAGCCCGACAGGATACGAGCAGTACTTC.